These 30 T cell receptor beta chains originate from one sample sequenced in a study of post-analysis software for immune sequencing data. Unique molecular identifiers tagged the TCR beta cDNA libraries. MiXCR was run by TCRdb on the PCR reads, yielding one entry per CDR3 protein. The data contain about 820,000 distinct CDR3 sequences, roughly 50% of them singletons. Overall study findings and caveats: The study found TRBV5-6, TRBV5-1 and TRBV20-1 among 4 or 5 TRBV segments more frequent in patients than controls.

These TCRs' antigens remain unknown. The sequenced sample consisted of blood. The receptors here all came from a girl aged 5 to 17 with multiple sclerosis.

This rearrangement joins TRBV7-2 to TRBJ2-1; D uncertain. The CDR3 is made up of 16 amino acids. Germline lookup yields CDR1 SGHTA and CDR2 FQGNSA. The V end lost 1 base, the J end lost 0 bases, and 10 bases lay between the germline ends. CDR3 amino acids: CASSLGRSNSYNEQFF. CDR3 nucleotide sequence: TGTGCCAGCAGCTTAGGGCGGTCCAACTCCTACAATGAGCAGTTCTTC.

The chain recombines TRBV6-5 with TRBJ2-7, with D perhaps assigned TRBD1 or TRBD2 (5 bases each). Germline V lookup: CDR1 MNHEY, CDR2 SVGAGI. This CDR3 comprises 15 residues. V lost 4 bases and J lost 6, with 19 bases in between. In nucleotides, the CDR3 is TGTGCCAGCAGTTCCGGATCGAGGGGAACAAGCGAGCAGTACTTC. Encoded protein: CASSSGSRGTSEQYF.

The chain carries TRBV27 and TRBJ2-1; TRBD2 is a possible D gene (5 bases). V gave up 5 bases and J gave up 6 bases, with 20 bases separating them. The germline CDR1 and CDR2 sequences are MNHEY and SMNVEV (reference sequence). The CDR3 has 16 amino acids. The CDR3 reads CASSKTNGKGSNEQFF. CDR3 bases: TGTGCCAGCAGTAAGACTAACGGCAAGGGTTCCAATGAGCAGTTCTTC.

A few counts support this clonotype. The V call is TRBV20-1, the J call TRBJ2-1, with TRBD2 matching 7 bases. Germline CDR1 is DFQATT and CDR2 is SNEGSKA (reference sequence). CDR3 length: 15 amino acids. J was trimmed by 0 bases and V by 1 base; bases with no gene match: 3. CDR3 amino acids: CSARGSGGSYNEQFF. In DNA form, the CDR3 reads TGCAGTGCTAGAGGGTCGGGAGGCTCCTACAATGAGCAGTTCTTC.

The J gene is TRBJ1-1, the V gene TRBV29-1; TRBD1 might be the D (6 bases). The V end lost 7 bases, the J end lost 0 bases, and 15 bases lay between the germline ends. The CDR3 covers 14 residues. The germline V gene has CDR1 SQVTM and CDR2 ANQGSEA. CDR3 residues: CSGAGAGVNTEAFF. Written as DNA, the CDR3 is TGCAGCGGGGCTGGGGCAGGGGTGAACACTGAAGCTTTCTTT.

This clonotype was counted a few times. This chain joins TRBV7-2 and TRBJ2-7, with D unresolved. Between the trimmed V and J ends, which lost 3 bases and 3 bases, there was a span of 12 bases. The CDR3 extends over 14 amino acids. Germline V gene lookup returns CDR1 SGHTA and CDR2 FQGNSA. The CDR3 DNA is TGTGCCAGCAGCTTTGTGGTGGGTGACTACGAGCAGTACTTC. This gives the protein CASSFVVGDYEQYF.

This clonotype has just a few counts. The genes are TRBV20-1 and TRBJ2-5, with D tentatively TRBD1 (5 bases). There are 14 residues in the CDR3. The germline CDR1 and CDR2 sequences are DFQATT and SNEGSKA (reference sequence). V was trimmed by 6 bases and J by 1 base, leaving 15 bases between them. The CDR3 DNA is TGCAGTGCCAAACCCGCGGACATCCAAGAGACCCAGTACTTC. Protein product: CSAKPADIQETQYF.

The chain combines TRBV15 with TRBJ2-2; D is unclear. The CDR3 runs to 13 residues. CDR1 is LNHNV, CDR2 YYDKDF, per germline (reference sequence). V was clipped by 1 base and J by 8 bases, with 8 bases between them. CDR3 residues: CATSRGPEGELFF. CDR3 in DNA: TGTGCCACCAGCAGAGGGCCGGAAGGGGAGCTGTTTTTT.

This clonotype has only a few counts. V is TRBV7-3 and J is TRBJ2-3; 8 nucleotides align to TRBD2. Germline CDR1 and CDR2: SGHTA and FQGTGA. The V segment lost 4 bases and the J segment 4 bases; nucleotides outside the gene matches: 10. This CDR3 region has 16 residues. As DNA, the CDR3 is TGTGCCAGCAGCTCCCCCGCTGGGACTAGTTCAGATACGCAGTATTTT. Protein: CASSSPAGTSSDTQYF. Supplemented by reference TRBV7-3 and TRBJ2-3, the full variable domain reads GAGVSQTPSNKVTEKGKYVELRCDPISGHTALYWYRQSLGQGPEFLIYFQGTGAADDSGLPNDRFFAVRPEGSVSTLKIQRTERGDSAVYLCASSSPAGTSSDTQYFGPGTRLTVL.

This rearrangement joins TRBV2 to TRBJ1-2; D unresolved. Trimming shortened V by 8 bases and J by 8 bases, and 15 bases separated the two germline ends. CDR3 size: 12 residues. Germline lookup yields CDR1 SNHLY and CDR2 FYNNEI. The CDR3: CASRQGFGGYTF. DNA for the CDR3: TGTGCCAGCCGCCAAGGGTTCGGCGGCTACACCTTC.

The rearrangement joins TRBV4-1 to TRBJ2-4; TRBD1 agrees at 8 bases. The J call may be incorrect, as the DNA end agrees better with TRBJ2-5. In germline, CDR1 is MGHRA, CDR2 YSYEKL. This CDR3 spans 17 amino acids. The CDR3 nucleotides read TGCGCCAGCAGCCAGAACACCGGGACAGGCGTAAAAGAGACCCAGTACTTC. Protein: CASSQNTGTGVKETQYF.

This clonotype was counted between two and nine times. The J gene is TRBJ2-7, the V gene TRBV20-1; TRBD2 might be the D (5 bases). Trimming left V 3 bases short and J 1 base short, with 10 bases between. CDR1 is DFQATT and CDR2 is SNEGSKA in the germline V gene (reference sequence). The length of the CDR3 is 13 residues. As DNA, the CDR3 is TGCAGTGCTAGGGTTGCGGGTTCCTACGAGCAGTACTTC. This encodes CSARVAGSYEQYF.

Worth noting for this clonotype: One end of the junction varies from germline; a read error may be responsible. This sequence joins TRBV15 and TRBJ2-2; 12 bases map to TRBD2. This CDR3 has 16 residues. The germline CDR1 and CDR2 sequences are LNHNV and YYDKDF (reference sequence). In nucleotides, the CDR3 is TGTGCCACCAGCGCCCTAGCGGGAGGGAACACCGGGGAGCGGTTTTTT. This codes for CATSALAGGNTGERFF.

J is TRBJ1-2 and V is TRBV12-3 or TRBV12-4; D gene ambiguous. The CDR3 extends over 13 amino acids. V was cut by 5 bases and J by 8 bases, with 15 bases left in between. CDR3 amino acids: CASSQKPGGGYTF. The CDR3 DNA reads TGTGCCAGCAGTCAGAAGCCGGGAGGGGGCTACACCTTC.

In its sample, this clonotype was seen a few times. This chain joins TRBV2 and TRBJ1-6; D is possibly TRBD1 (6 bases). The germline V gene encodes CDR1 SNHLY and CDR2 FYNNEI. V lost 5 bases, J lost 10 bases, and 24 bases lay in between. This CDR3 region has 17 residues. This CDR3 reads CASSNSWDTVRSSPLHF. The CDR3 nucleotides read TGTGCCAGCAGTAATTCCTGGGACACGGTTCGATCCTCACCCCTCCACTTT.

This clonotype showed up just once. The chain combines TRBV5-6 with TRBJ2-5; D possibly corresponds to TRBD1 (6 bases). The DNA end favors TRBJ2-7, so the J call may be wrong. Germline V gives CDR1 SGHDT, CDR2 YYEEEE. This CDR3 has 14 residues. CDR3 nucleotides: TGTGCCAGCAGACGCCCGGGACAAAACTACGAGCAGTACTTC. Encoded protein: CASRRPGQNYEQYF.

The J gene is TRBJ2-2, the V gene TRBV5-4, with D maybe TRBD2 (5 bases). The CDR3 consists of 18 residues. V was trimmed by 1 base and J by 6 bases, leaving 22 bases between them. Germline lookup yields CDR1 SGHNT and CDR2 YYREEE (reference sequence). In DNA, the CDR3 is TGTGCCAGCAGCTTGATAGGGAGCGGAGATATTTGGGCCGGGGAGCTGTTTTTT. It yields the protein CASSLIGSGDIWAGELFF.

This sequence joins TRBV20-1 and TRBJ2-5; perhaps TRBD2 as D (6 bases). Germline CDR1 and CDR2: DFQATT and SNEGSKA (reference sequence). V shed 5 bases and J shed 7 bases, with 20 bases lying between them. The CDR3 is made up of 14 amino acids. The CDR3 protein is CSAPPGESGGTQYF. CDR3 coding DNA: TGCAGTGCTCCCCCGGGAGAGTCCGGGGGGACCCAGTACTTC.

This chain uses TRBV20-1 with TRBJ2-4; no reliable D call. TRBJ2-7 matches the DNA end more closely, so the J call is doubtful. Germline loops: CDR1 DFQATT, CDR2 SNEGSKA (reference sequence). This CDR3 contains 12 residues. The CDR3 loop reads CSPLKGSYEQYF. As DNA, the CDR3 is TGCAGTCCCCTTAAGGGTAGCTACGAGCAGTACTTC.

The chain carries TRBV6-5 and TRBJ2-7; D unclear. CDR3 length: 12 amino acids. Trimming pared 1 base from V and 6 bases from J, leaving 7 bases between. Per germline, CDR1 MNHEY and CDR2 SVGAGI. DNA for the CDR3: TGTGCCAGCAGTTACTTGGGTCGCGAGCAGTACTTC. Its protein is CASSYLGREQYF.

This chain connects TRBV29-1 to TRBJ1-1; D unresolved. The CDR3 contains 12 residues. Trimming pared 6 bases from V and 0 bases from J, leaving 8 bases between. Looked up from germline, CDR1 is SQVTM and CDR2 is ANQGSEA. CDR3 sequence (DNA): TGCAGCGTGGAGAACATGAACACTGAAGCTTTCTTT. This encodes CSVENMNTEAFF.

This clonotype was detected only a few times. J is TRBJ2-7 and V is TRBV5-1; TRBD1 matches at 7 bases. J lost 0 bases, V lost 4 bases, and 10 bases had no gene match. This CDR3 spans 16 amino acids. Per the germline V gene, CDR1 is SGHRS and CDR2 is YFSETQ. CDR3 amino acids: CASSRKPGQSSYEQYF. The CDR3 coding sequence is TGCGCCAGCAGCAGAAAACCGGGACAGAGCTCCTACGAGCAGTACTTC.

The CDR3 DNA reads TGTGCCAGCAGTGATGGGAGGGGGCCCTACGAGCAGTACTTC. Translating gives CASSDGRGPYEQYF. The chain carries TRBV2 and TRBJ2-7; the D call may be TRBD1 or TRBD2 (7 bases each). CDR3 size: 14 residues. V lost 3 bases and J 2 bases, leaving 11 bases between the germline ends. Germline V gene sequence: CDR1 SNHLY, CDR2 FYNNEI.

The chain joins TRBV5-5 to TRBJ1-1; 10 bases align to TRBD1. Germline CDR1 is SGHKS and CDR2 is YYEKEE (reference sequence). The CDR3 consists of 16 residues. With 6 bases clipped from V and 5 bases from J, the junction kept 13 bases outside the gene matches. CDR3 sequence: CASTPGTGVLRTEAFF. The CDR3 DNA is TGTGCCAGCACCCCCGGGACAGGGGTTCTTAGGACTGAAGCTTTCTTT.

This chain connects TRBV11-2 to TRBJ2-7, with D perhaps matching TRBD2 (5 bases). The J call may be faulty, since TRBJ2-5 better matches the DNA end. The CDR3 runs to 14 residues. Germline V lookup: CDR1 SGHAT, CDR2 FQNNGV. The CDR3 DNA is TGTGCCAGCCGTGGTACGGGGTGGGGAGAGACCCAGTACTTC. Its protein is CASRGTGWGETQYF.

In its sample, this clonotype was seen once. The chain has TRBV7-2 and TRBJ1-1; 10 nucleotides match TRBD1. The CDR3 has 15 residues. V was pared by 4 bases and J by 7 bases, with 9 bases of the junction left unmatched. CDR1 and CDR2 (germline): SGHTA, FQGNSA. The CDR3 spells CASSSPDRGQNEAFF. In DNA, the CDR3 is TGTGCCAGCAGCTCTCCTGACAGGGGGCAAAATGAAGCTTTCTTT.

Written as DNA, the CDR3 is TGTGCCAGCAGCTTAGCCGGTACTGAAGCTTTCTTT. Translated, it gives CASSLAGTEAFF. J is TRBJ1-1 and V is TRBV7-9; D is ambiguous. Germline CDR1 and CDR2: SEHNR and FQNEAQ (reference sequence). V was trimmed by 0 bases and J by 5 bases, leaving 4 bases between them. There are 12 residues in the CDR3.

V gene TRBV15 combines with J gene TRBJ1-2, with D uncertain. Trimming removed 1 base at V and 0 bases at J, with 9 bases between. Per the germline V gene, CDR1 is LNHNV and CDR2 is YYDKDF (reference sequence). The CDR3 sequence is 15 residues long. CDR3 in amino acids: CATSRGRGTNYGYTF. In DNA, the CDR3 is TGTGCCACCAGCAGAGGCCGGGGAACTAACTATGGCTACACCTTC.

The table lists this clonotype with a few counts. The chain recombines TRBV29-1 with TRBJ1-2, with D possibly TRBD1 on 5 matching bases. Trimming took 4 bases from V and 4 from J, leaving 13 bases between them. This CDR3 has 13 amino acids. Germline V gives CDR1 SQVTM, CDR2 ANQGSEA. In nucleotides, the CDR3 is TGCAGCGTTGTCGGGGCAGAAGGCTATGGCTACACCTTC. It yields the protein CSVVGAEGYGYTF.

This chain connects TRBV10-3 to TRBJ1-2; D unresolved. The germline gives CDR1 ENHRY, CDR2 SYGVKD. CDR3 length: 13 residues. V was pared by 4 bases and J by 2 bases, with 8 bases between. In DNA form, the CDR3 reads TGTGCCATCAGTGGTGGACTGAACTATGGCTACACCTTC. It specifies CAISGGLNYGYTF.